This entry lists 10 T cell receptor beta chains sequenced from one sample in a study of blood T cell repertoires in COVID-19. Profiled with immunoSEQ multiplex PCR; TCRdb holds only in-frame clones, not every one. The repertoire consists of over 150,000 clones, with around 84% occurring once and the leading ten covering about 3.5%. The specimen was PBMCs or T cells enriched from blood (not recorded which). Receptors originate from a woman in her 30s who had recovered from COVID-19.

The rearrangement links TRBV11-2 to TRBJ2-1; 8 positions agree with TRBD2. The CDR3 consists of 15 residues. The germline gives CDR1 SGHAT, CDR2 FQNNGV. V was pared by 1 base and J by 6 bases, with 5 bases of the junction left unmatched. The CDR3 nucleotides read TGTGCCAGCAGCTTAGTGTCGGGAGGGCTCAATGAGCAGTTCTTC. Translating gives CASSLVSGGLNEQFF.

This clone was observed once. The gene calls are TRBV1 and TRBJ2-3; no DNA check was done on the table's D call, TRBD2. TRBV1 is listed as a pseudogene. This CDR3 is 20 amino acids long. The CDR3 DNA reads TGCACCAGCAGCCAAGCCACCGGGACTAGCGGATCTATTAGCACAGATACGCAGTATTTT. It encodes CTSSQATGTSGSISTDTQYF.

The J gene is TRBJ2-3, the V gene TRBV7-2; 8 bases map to TRBD2. Germline CDR1 and CDR2: SGHTA and FQGNSA. CDR3 size: 14 residues. V lost 6 bases and J lost 4; bases outside the gene matches: 6. The CDR3 DNA reads as TGTGCCAGCAGGCGGGGGGTTGGTCCAGATACGCAGTATTTT. Translating gives CASRRGVGPDTQYF.

The rearrangement joins TRBV7-2 to TRBJ2-3; D is possibly TRBD1 (5 bases). V dropped 2 bases and J dropped 0 bases, with 9 bases sitting between them. The CDR3 runs 15 residues. Germline assignment: CDR1 SGHTA and CDR2 FQGNSA. CDR3 coding DNA: TGTGCCAGCAGCTTATGGGGCGGAAGCACAGATACGCAGTATTTT. Translated, it gives CASSLWGGSTDTQYF.

V gene TRBV24-1 combines with J gene TRBJ2-5, with D tentatively TRBD1 (5 bases). The CDR3 sequence is 15 residues long. In germline, CDR1 is KGHDR, CDR2 SFDVKD. Deletions cut 4 bases from V and 5 bases from J, with 16 bases between. The CDR3 loop is CATSEPQGLGETQYF. Here the CDR3 DNA reads TGTGCCACCAGTGAGCCCCAGGGTCTGGGGGAGACCCAGTACTTC.

The gene calls are TRBV6-1 and TRBJ1-5; D ambiguous. V lost 3 bases, J lost 4 bases, and 16 bases lay in between. There are 16 residues in the CDR3. Germline values: CDR1 MNHNS, CDR2 SASEGT. CDR3 DNA: TGTGCCAGCAGTGATCTCCTACTAGGCGGGAATCAGCCCCAGCATTTT. Protein product: CASSDLLLGGNQPQHF.

This chain connects TRBV4-1 to TRBJ1-1; possibly TRBD1 for D (5 bases). Trimming removed 3 bases at V and 2 bases at J, with 13 bases between. The CDR3 totals 15 residues. In germline, CDR1 is MGHRA, CDR2 YSYEKL. The CDR3 region has the DNA TGCGCCAGCAGCCAGGTAATGGGGGGAAACACTGAAGCTTTCTTT. Translation: CASSQVMGGNTEAFF.

This clone has a handful of counts. The CDR3 loop is CASSPGWDTGELFF. The CDR3 bases are TGTGCCAGCAGCCCCGGGTGGGACACCGGGGAGCTGTTTTTT. V is TRBV7-3 and J is TRBJ2-2; D unresolved. Germline CDR1 is SGHTA and CDR2 is FQGTGA. V dropped 5 bases and J dropped 3 bases, with 10 bases sitting between them. The CDR3 runs 14 residues.

The CDR3 region is CASSQDQGRDGYTF. The CDR3 nucleotides read TGCGCCAGCAGCCAAGATCAGGGCCGGGATGGCTACACCTTC. The chain uses TRBV4-1 and TRBJ1-2, with D possibly matching TRBD1 (5 bases). The CDR3 extends over 14 amino acids. Germline V gene lookup returns CDR1 MGHRA and CDR2 YSYEKL. V dropped 0 bases and J dropped 6 bases, with 11 bases sitting between them.

This rearrangement joins TRBV28 to TRBJ1-3; weak D call: TRBD1 (6 bases). This CDR3 has 15 residues. Germline CDR1 reads MDHEN; CDR2 reads SYDVKM. Trimming stripped 7 bases from V and 4 bases from J, with 17 bases between. The CDR3 here is CASIDPGHKGNTIYF. CDR3 sequence (DNA): TGTGCCAGCATCGACCCGGGACACAAAGGAAACACCATATATTTT.